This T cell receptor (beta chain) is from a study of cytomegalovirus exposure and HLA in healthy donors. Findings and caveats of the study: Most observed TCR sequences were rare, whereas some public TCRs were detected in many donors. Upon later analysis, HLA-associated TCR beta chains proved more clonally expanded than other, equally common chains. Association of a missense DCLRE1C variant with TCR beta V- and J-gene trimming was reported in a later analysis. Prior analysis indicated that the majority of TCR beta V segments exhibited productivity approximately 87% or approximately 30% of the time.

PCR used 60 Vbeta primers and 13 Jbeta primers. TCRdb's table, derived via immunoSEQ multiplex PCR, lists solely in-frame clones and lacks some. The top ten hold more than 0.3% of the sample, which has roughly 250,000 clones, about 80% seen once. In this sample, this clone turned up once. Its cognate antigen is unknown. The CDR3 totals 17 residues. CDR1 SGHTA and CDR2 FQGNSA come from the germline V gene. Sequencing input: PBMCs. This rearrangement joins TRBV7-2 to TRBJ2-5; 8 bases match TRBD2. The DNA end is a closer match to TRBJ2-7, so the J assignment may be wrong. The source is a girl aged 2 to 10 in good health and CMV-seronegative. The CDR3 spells CASSSQGLGEGVYEQYF. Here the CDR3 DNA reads TGTGCCAGCAGCTCCCAGGGACTAGGGGAAGGAGTGTACGAGCAGTACTTC.